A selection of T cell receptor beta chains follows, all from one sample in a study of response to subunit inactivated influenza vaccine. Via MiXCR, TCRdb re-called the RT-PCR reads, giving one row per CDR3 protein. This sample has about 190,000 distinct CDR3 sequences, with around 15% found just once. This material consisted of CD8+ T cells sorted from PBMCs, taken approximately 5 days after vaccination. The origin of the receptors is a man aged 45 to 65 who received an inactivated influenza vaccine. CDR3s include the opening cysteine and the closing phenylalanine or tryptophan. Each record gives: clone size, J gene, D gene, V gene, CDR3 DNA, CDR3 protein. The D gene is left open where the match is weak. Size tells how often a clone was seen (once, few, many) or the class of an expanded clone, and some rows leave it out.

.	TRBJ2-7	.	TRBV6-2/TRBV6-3	TGTGCCAGCAGCTTTTCCGGGACCCAGACAGACTTC	CASSFSGTQTDF
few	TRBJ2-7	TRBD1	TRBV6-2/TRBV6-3	TGTGCCAGCACCAAGACAGGGGGCTCCTACGAGCAGTACTTC	CASTKTGGSYEQYF
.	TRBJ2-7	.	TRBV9	TGTGCCAGCAACCAAGGAGGGTCGACCTACGAGCAGTACTTC	CASNQGGSTYEQYF
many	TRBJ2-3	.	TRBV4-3	TGCGCCAGCAGCCAAGTGGGTTTTTCTGGCTCAGACGCAGATACGCAGTATTTT	CASSQVGFSGSDADTQYF
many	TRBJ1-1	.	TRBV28	TGTGCCAGCAGTTTACGATGGGGAAAGATGAACACTGAAGCTTTCTTT	CASSLRWGKMNTEAFF
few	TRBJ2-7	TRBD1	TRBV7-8	TGTGCCAGCAGCTTAGGAGTACAGGGGATAAAAGTCTACGAGCAGTACTTC	CASSLGVQGIKVYEQYF
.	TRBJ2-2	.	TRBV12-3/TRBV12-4	TGTGCCAGCAGTAACGAGATGTGGGGTTACGGGGAGCTGTTTTTT	CASSNEMWGYGELFF
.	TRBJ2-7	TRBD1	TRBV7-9	TGTGCCAGCAGCTTAGTCCTGCAGGGGGTAGACGAGCAGTACTTC	CASSLVLQGVDEQYF
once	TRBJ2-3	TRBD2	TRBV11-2	TGTGCCAGCAGCCCCCCGACTAGCCTGCATACGCAGTATTTT	CASSPPTSLHTQYF
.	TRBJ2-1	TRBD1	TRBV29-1	TGCAGCGTTGTAACAGGGGTTAGTTGGAATGAGCAGTTCTTC	CSVVTGVSWNEQFF
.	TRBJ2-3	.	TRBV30	TGTGCCTGGAGTGGCGGGAACCAACCCACAGATACGCAGTATTTT	CAWSGGNQPTDTQYF